This entry lists 26 T cell receptor beta chains sequenced from one sample in a study of T cell responses to AZD1222 COVID-19 vaccine. Method: immunoSEQ multiplex PCR; TCRdb's copy keeps in-frame clones and lacks some. The table records about 150,000 clones, 92% of them present only once. Sequencing was performed on peripheral blood, taken on day 0 of AZD1222 vaccination. These TCRs come from an adult in good health.

This chain connects TRBV6-5 to TRBJ2-1, with D possibly TRBD2 on 6 matching bases. The CDR3 sequence is 16 residues long. Germline V gene lookup returns CDR1 MNHEY and CDR2 SVGAGI. Trimming removed 0 bases from V and 6 bases from J, with 15 bases in between. The CDR3 protein is CASSYSGLARINEQFF. CDR3 coding DNA: TGTGCCAGCAGTTACTCGGGGCTAGCGAGAATCAATGAGCAGTTCTTC.

This rearrangement joins TRBV5-1 to TRBJ1-1; D remains unclear. This CDR3 is 15 amino acids long. The V and J ends lost 5 bases and 1 base respectively, with 15 bases between them. CDR1 is SGHRS, CDR2 YFSETQ, per germline. CDR3 nucleotide sequence: TGCGCCAGCAGTTCCTACAGACCTGAGAACACTGAAGCTTTCTTT. As protein: CASSSYRPENTEAFF.

The chain recombines TRBV7-2 with TRBJ1-5; no firm D call. V lost 2 bases to trimming and J lost 4 bases, with 9 bases between them. CDR3 size: 14 residues. The germline V gene has CDR1 SGHTA and CDR2 FQGNSA. CDR3 region: CASSLQVGNQPQHF. As DNA, the CDR3 is TGTGCCAGCAGCTTACAGGTGGGAAATCAGCCCCAGCATTTT. The whole variable domain, filled in from reference TRBV7-2 and TRBJ1-5, reads GAGVSQSPSNKVTEKGKDVELRCDPISGHTALYWYRQSLGQGLEFLIYFQGNSAPDKSGLPSDRFSAERTGGSVSTLTIQRTQQEDSAVYLCASSLQVGNQPQHFGDGTRLSIL.

This chain connects TRBV30 to TRBJ1-4; D possibly corresponds to TRBD1 (6 bases). V was pared by 8 bases and J by 8 bases, with 21 bases between. CDR3 length: 14 residues. In germline, CDR1 is GTSNPN, CDR2 SVGIG (reference sequence). CDR3 loop: CAGGEQGLGEKLFF. The CDR3 DNA is TGTGCCGGGGGAGAACAGGGACTCGGGGAAAAACTGTTTTTT.

This clone was seen more than once but under ten times. The rearrangement joins TRBV6-6 to TRBJ2-7; TRBD1 might be the D (6 bases). Per germline, CDR1 MNHNY and CDR2 SVGAGI (reference sequence). Trimming stripped 5 bases from V and 0 bases from J, with 14 bases between. The CDR3 length is 15 residues. Written as DNA, the CDR3 is TGTGCCAGCAGTAGGCCGGCGGACAGCTCCTACGAGCAGTACTTC. Its protein product is CASSRPADSSYEQYF.

The CDR3 is CASSLGGRNYGYTF. DNA for the CDR3: TGTGCCAGCAGTTTAGGGGGGCGCAACTATGGCTACACCTTC. The genes are TRBV27 and TRBJ1-2; TRBD1 might be the D (6 bases). The V gene lost 2 bases and the J gene lost 2 bases, with 9 bases spanning the gap. The CDR3 has 14 residues. Germline V gene data show CDR1 as MNHEY and CDR2 as SMNVEV (reference sequence).

This rearrangement joins TRBV7-6 to TRBJ1-4; 8 positions match TRBD1. This CDR3 is built from 15 residues. CDR1 and CDR2 (germline): SGHVS, FNYEAQ. The V and J ends lost 6 bases and 4 bases, in that order; junction bases with no gene match: 7. The CDR3 sequence is CASSSTGGSNEKLFF. CDR3 nucleotides: TGTGCCAGCAGTTCAACAGGGGGAAGTAATGAAAAACTGTTTTTT.

This rearrangement joins TRBV28 to TRBJ1-2; D unclear. The CDR3 has 12 amino acids. With 5 bases removed from V and 4 bases from J, the gap between germline ends came to 8 bases. Germline V gene sequence: CDR1 MDHEN, CDR2 SYDVKM. The CDR3 bases are TGTGCCAGCAGTGACCAGTTCTATGGCTACACCTTC. Protein product: CASSDQFYGYTF.

The genes are TRBV20-1 and TRBJ1-5; perhaps TRBD1 as D (6 bases). Trimming left V 3 bases short and J 6 bases short, with 15 bases between. The CDR3 length is 14 residues. CDR1 is DFQATT and CDR2 is SNEGSKA in the germline V gene (reference sequence). Here the CDR3 reads CSASLLGAIQPQHF. The CDR3 DNA follows: TGCAGTGCTAGTCTTTTGGGGGCAATTCAGCCCCAGCATTTT.

This chain connects TRBV4-2 to TRBJ1-2, with D unresolved. Trimming removed 4 bases from V and 5 bases from J, with 17 bases in between. The V gene's germline CDR1 is LGHNA and CDR2 YNFKEQ. The CDR3 length is 15 residues. The CDR3 loop reads CASSPEPSAPYGYTF. The CDR3 DNA sequence: TGTGCCAGCAGCCCAGAACCCTCTGCACCTTATGGCTACACCTTC.

This sequence joins TRBV2 and TRBJ1-6; 8 bases agree with TRBD1. The CDR3 length is 13 residues. V gave up 6 bases and J gave up 11 bases; unmatched junction bases: 6. Germline V lookup: CDR1 SNHLY, CDR2 FYNNEI. Here the CDR3 reads CASRDRARPPLHF. CDR3 coding DNA: TGTGCCAGCAGGGACAGGGCACGGCCACCCCTCCACTTT.

This sequence joins TRBV27 and TRBJ1-5, with D possibly being TRBD1 (6 bases). The CDR3 extends over 14 amino acids. Trimming cost V 2 bases and J 6 bases, with 11 bases left between them. Germline-derived CDR1 and CDR2 are MNHEY and SMNVEV (reference sequence). This chain's CDR3 is CASSLAGVGQPQHF. In nucleotides, the CDR3 is TGTGCCAGCAGTTTAGCAGGGGTGGGTCAGCCCCAGCATTTT.

This chain joins TRBV5-6 and TRBJ1-1, with a tentative D call TRBD1 (5 bases). This CDR3 region has 14 residues. The germline gives CDR1 SGHDT, CDR2 YYEEEE. Trimming left V 0 bases short and J 4 bases short, with 10 bases between. CDR3 sequence (DNA): TGTGCCAGCAGCTTGGGGGTGGGGCTCACTGAAGCTTTCTTT. Translated, it gives CASSLGVGLTEAFF.

This clone came up a few times. The V and J genes are TRBV6-6 and TRBJ1-5; no firm D call. Trimming shortened V by 5 bases and J by 6 bases, and 14 bases separated the two germline ends. Germline V lookup: CDR1 MNHNY, CDR2 SVGAGI (reference sequence). The CDR3 consists of 14 residues. Here the CDR3 DNA reads TGTGCCAGCAGTCCTTACGGACTGGCTCAGCCCCAGCATTTT. Translated, it gives CASSPYGLAQPQHF.

The chain combines TRBV11-2 with TRBJ2-1, with a tentative D call TRBD2 (6 bases). The V gene lost 4 bases and the J gene lost 12 bases, with 16 bases spanning the gap. Germline CDR1 and CDR2: SGHAT and FQNNGV. The CDR3 extends over 13 amino acids. The CDR3 reads CASSWRGVAGQFF. Here the CDR3 DNA reads TGTGCCAGCAGCTGGAGGGGCGTCGCGGGGCAGTTCTTC.

The chain links TRBV27 to TRBJ2-7, with 9 bases fitting TRBD1. Germline V gives CDR1 MNHEY, CDR2 SMNVEV (reference sequence). The V gene end was trimmed by 1 base and the J gene end by 4 bases; junction bases not matched to a gene: 2. CDR3 length: 14 residues. The DNA of the CDR3 is TGTGCCAGCAGTTTATATGGGACAGGGTACGAGCAGTACTTC. This sequence encodes CASSLYGTGYEQYF.

DNA of the CDR3: TGTGCCAGCTGTCCAAACCCCAGGGTTTCTAGCTCCTACGAGCAGTACTTC. Its protein is CASCPNPRVSSSYEQYF. The chain combines TRBV6-7 with TRBJ2-7; the D gene is possibly TRBD1 (5 bases). TRBV6-7 belongs to the ORF category, with a function that is uncertain. This CDR3 comprises 17 residues. With 8 bases removed from V and 0 bases from J, the gap between germline ends came to 23 bases.

The rearrangement joins TRBV4-1 to TRBJ1-1; possible D gene TRBD1, 6 bases. This CDR3 has 15 residues. Trimming stripped 1 base from V and 1 base from J, with 10 bases between. Germline V CDR1 and CDR2: MGHRA, YSYEKL. The CDR3 spells CASSQGQAGNTEAFF. The DNA of the CDR3 is TGCGCCAGCAGCCAAGGACAGGCGGGGAACACTGAAGCTTTCTTT.

CDR3 DNA sequence: TGTGCCAGCTCACCAGTGGATTATTACAATGAGCAGTTCTTC. It specifies CASSPVDYYNEQFF. The rearrangement uses TRBV18 and TRBJ2-1, with unresolved D. V lost 2 bases to trimming and J lost 4 bases, with 9 bases between them. CDR1 is KGHSH and CDR2 is LQKENI in the germline V gene. The CDR3 is made up of 14 amino acids.

The CDR3 sequence: CASSPATGEEKLFF. DNA of the CDR3: TGTGCCAGCTCGCCGGCAACAGGGGAGGAAAAACTGTTTTTT. V usage is TRBV18 and J usage is TRBJ1-4; TRBD1 agrees at 7 bases. V lost 6 bases, J lost 8 bases, and 9 bases stayed unmatched. The germline V gene has CDR1 KGHSH and CDR2 LQKENI. CDR3 length: 14 amino acids.

V usage is TRBV7-2 and J usage is TRBJ2-1; 8 bases match TRBD2. The CDR3 is made up of 16 amino acids. The junction had 7 bases not matched to a gene; V was cut back by 3 bases and J by 3 bases. Germline loops: CDR1 SGHTA, CDR2 FQGNSA. The CDR3 here is CASSFIHSGIYNEQFF. DNA of the CDR3: TGTGCCAGCAGCTTCATACATAGCGGGATCTACAATGAGCAGTTCTTC.

The rearrangement joins TRBV7-2 to TRBJ2-6; the D is unclear. Trimming cost V 5 bases and J 3 bases, with 11 bases left between them. The CDR3 consists of 15 residues. The germline gives CDR1 SGHTA, CDR2 FQGNSA. CDR3 in amino acids: CASSPLSFGANVLTF. The CDR3 DNA reads as TGTGCCAGCAGCCCACTTTCGTTTGGGGCCAACGTCCTGACTTTC.

The chain links TRBV27 to TRBJ1-5; perhaps TRBD1 as D (6 bases). CDR3 length: 15 amino acids. V gave up 5 bases and J gave up 4 bases, with 15 bases separating them. The germline gives CDR1 MNHEY, CDR2 SMNVEV (reference sequence). CDR3 protein: CASSPRGVQNQPQHF. CDR3 nucleotides: TGTGCCAGCAGTCCTAGGGGGGTTCAAAATCAGCCCCAGCATTTT.

The chain uses TRBV7-2 and TRBJ2-1; D is undetermined. This CDR3 comprises 14 residues. Germline V CDR1 and CDR2: SGHTA, FQGNSA. The germline V and J ends were trimmed by 1 base and 6 bases, with 10 bases remaining between them. CDR3 DNA sequence: TGTGCCAGCAGCTTAGAAGGGTCTAGCAATGAGCAGTTCTTC. Its protein is CASSLEGSSNEQFF. The full variable domain, completed using reference TRBV7-2 and TRBJ2-1, is GAGVSQSPSNKVTEKGKDVELRCDPISGHTALYWYRQSLGQGLEFLIYFQGNSAPDKSGLPSDRFSAERTGGSVSTLTIQRTQQEDSAVYLCASSLEGSSNEQFFGPGTRLTVL.

The chain joins TRBV5-4 to TRBJ1-3; D unresolved. In germline, CDR1 is SGHNT, CDR2 YYREEE (reference sequence). The germline V and J ends were trimmed by 0 bases and 0 bases, with 7 bases remaining between them. The CDR3 sequence is 15 residues long. For the CDR3, the DNA is TGTGCCAGCAGCTTGGGTCCAAGCTCTGGAAACACCATATATTTT. Amino acids: CASSLGPSSGNTIYF.

The rearrangement links TRBV5-6 to TRBJ1-5; TRBD1 matches at 9 bases. CDR1 is SGHDT and CDR2 is YYEEEE in the germline V gene. Losses at the gene ends were 4 bases for V and 4 bases for J; bases not matched to a gene: 6. The CDR3 length is 15 residues. The CDR3 protein is CASSGSGTGNQPQHF. CDR3 DNA: TGTGCCAGCAGCGGATCCGGGACAGGGAATCAGCCCCAGCATTTT. Combining the CDR3 with reference TRBV5-6 and TRBJ1-5 gives the whole variable domain DAGVTQSPTHLIKTRGQQVTLRCSPKSGHDTVSWYQQALGQGPQFIFQYYEEEERQRGNFPDRFSGHQFPNYSSELNVNALLLGDSALYLCASSGSGTGNQPQHFGDGTRLSIL.